This TCR beta chain came from a study of T cell repertoires in urothelial bladder cancer. Study at large: The approximately twelve resected lesions were three cT0, three cTa, three cT1 and three cT2 or greater.

Clones were read by immunoSEQ multiplex PCR, and TCRdb kept only the in-frame ones, dropping some. The top ten hold about 15% of the sample, which has around 2,500 clones, approximately 62% seen once. Regarding the study as a whole: Up to about 17% of carcinoma infiltrating lymphocytes belonged to one T-cell clone. Benign specimens held more T cells than urothelial carcinoma specimens.

This clone has just a few counts. Its target is unknown. The receptor's source is a human donor with a benign inflammatory bladder lesion. The specimen was bladder tissue.

CDR3: CSVASWLFTDTQYF. The CDR3 DNA sequence: TGCAGCGTTGCTTCTTGGCTCTTCACAGATACGCAGTATTTT. The chain carries TRBV29-1 and TRBJ2-3; no definite D call. Trimming took 4 bases from V and 2 from J, leaving 13 bases between them. In germline, CDR1 is SQVTM, CDR2 ANQGSEA. The CDR3 has 14 amino acids.